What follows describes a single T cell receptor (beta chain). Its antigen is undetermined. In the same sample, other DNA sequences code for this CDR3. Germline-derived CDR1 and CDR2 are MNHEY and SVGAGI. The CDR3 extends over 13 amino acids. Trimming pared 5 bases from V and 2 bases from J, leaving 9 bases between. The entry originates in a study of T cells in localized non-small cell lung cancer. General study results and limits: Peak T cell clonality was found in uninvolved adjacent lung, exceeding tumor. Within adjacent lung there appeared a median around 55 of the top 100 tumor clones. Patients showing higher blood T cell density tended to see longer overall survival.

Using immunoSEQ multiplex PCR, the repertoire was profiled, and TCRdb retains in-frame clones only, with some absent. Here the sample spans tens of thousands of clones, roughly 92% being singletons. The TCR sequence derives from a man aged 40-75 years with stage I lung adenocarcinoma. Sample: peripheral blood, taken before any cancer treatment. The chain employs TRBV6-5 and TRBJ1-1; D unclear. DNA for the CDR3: TGTGCCAGCAGTCCCAGGAGCAACACTGAAGCTTTCTTT. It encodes CASSPRSNTEAFF.